These 31 T cell receptor beta chains originate from one sample sequenced in a study of a mutant IDH1 vaccine in newly diagnosed glioma. Sample time point: week 11, during vaccination. A 20-mer mutant IDH1 peptide at 300 ug was injected subcutaneously with topical imiquimod. No cognate antigen is known for these TCRs. Clones were read by immunoSEQ multiplex PCR, and TCRdb kept only the in-frame ones, dropping some. The table has under 150,000 clones, about four fifths seen once. This sample comprised PBMCs, obtained from a glioma patient whose treatment included an IDH1 peptide vaccine. The receptors here all came from a middle-aged man with glioma.

The chain combines TRBV6-1 with TRBJ2-3, with 7 bases identical to TRBD2. Trimming at V came to 1 base and at J to 8 bases, leaving 15 bases not matched to a gene. The germline gives CDR1 MNHNS, CDR2 SASEGT. The CDR3 runs 17 residues. The CDR3 coding sequence is TGTGCCAGCAGTGAAGATTGGGGTAGCGGGCGGAAGGGTACGCAGTATTTT. This sequence encodes CASSEDWGSGRKGTQYF.

The chain combines TRBV5-6 with TRBJ1-3, with a tentative D call TRBD1 (6 bases). The CDR3 runs to 15 residues. V gave up 5 bases and J gave up 3 bases, with 15 bases separating them. CDR1 SGHDT and CDR2 YYEEEE come from the germline V gene. The CDR3 region is CASRQGGSGGNTIYF. CDR3 bases: TGTGCCAGCAGACAAGGGGGAAGTGGTGGAAACACCATATATTTT.

The rearrangement links TRBV5-1 to TRBJ2-3; 10 bases are shared with TRBD2. V lost 4 bases, J lost 1 base, and 9 bases stayed unmatched. This CDR3 spans 17 amino acids. CDR1 is SGHRS and CDR2 is YFSETQ in the germline V gene. As DNA, the CDR3 is TGCGCCAGCAGCCTTAGACTAGCGGGTGTAGGCACAGATACGCAGTATTTT. Translation: CASSLRLAGVGTDTQYF.

This chain connects TRBV11-2 to TRBJ2-4; 7 nucleotides match TRBD1. J was trimmed by 0 bases and V by 2 bases; bases with no gene match: 7. Germline V gives CDR1 SGHAT, CDR2 FQNNGV. This CDR3 is 17 amino acids long. The CDR3 DNA is TGTGCCAGCAGCTTAAGACAGGGATTTACAGCCAAAAACATTCAGTACTTC. Translated: CASSLRQGFTAKNIQYF.

The chain has TRBV5-5 and TRBJ1-1; TRBD1 matches 8 bases. J was trimmed by 7 bases and V by 4 bases; bases with no gene match: 15. Looked up from germline, CDR1 is SGHKS and CDR2 is YYEKEE (reference sequence). This CDR3 contains 16 residues. The CDR3 reads CASSLRFGQGAIEAFF. CDR3 nucleotides: TGTGCCAGCAGCCTGCGGTTTGGACAGGGTGCAATTGAAGCTTTCTTT.

This clone was seen once. The chain recombines TRBV9 with TRBJ1-1; TRBD1 matches at 8 bases. Germline trimming cut 4 bases from V and 4 bases from J; bases unmatched to any gene: 9. Looked up from germline, CDR1 is SGDLS and CDR2 is YYNGEE. The CDR3 has 15 residues. The CDR3 nucleotides read TGTGCCAGCAGCTCGAGACAGGGGTTGGGCACTGAAGCTTTCTTT. This gives the protein CASSSRQGLGTEAFF.

This chain links TRBV27 with TRBJ1-2; D may be TRBD1 (6 bases). The CDR3 is 14 amino acids. Trimming left V 3 bases short and J 8 bases short, with 16 bases between. Per the germline V gene, CDR1 is MNHEY and CDR2 is SMNVEV (reference sequence). Written as DNA, the CDR3 is TGTGCCAGCAGTTTGGTAGGGGGTCCGTCGGGCTACACCTTC. Translated: CASSLVGGPSGYTF.

The rearrangement links TRBV4-3 to TRBJ2-7, with D unclear. V lost 0 bases and J 0 bases, leaving 6 bases between the germline ends. CDR3 size: 14 residues. CDR1 LGHNA and CDR2 YSLEER come from the germline V gene. Written as DNA, the CDR3 is TGCGCCAGCAGCCAAGACTCAAGCTCCTACGAGCAGTACTTC. The encoded protein is CASSQDSSSYEQYF.

The chain recombines TRBV10-2 with TRBJ2-6; D is perhaps TRBD1 (6 bases). The germline V and J ends were trimmed by 3 bases and 3 bases, with 15 bases remaining between them. The germline CDR1 and CDR2 sequences are WSHSY and SAAADI. CDR3 length: 17 amino acids. CDR3 sequence: CASSDWDTQFGANVLTF. The CDR3 DNA sequence: TGCGCCAGCAGTGACTGGGACACGCAGTTTGGGGCCAACGTCCTGACTTTC.

The chain recombines TRBV7-2 with TRBJ1-5; 8 nucleotides line up with TRBD1. Germline CDR1 reads SGHTA; CDR2 reads FQGNSA. V gave up 2 bases and J gave up 1 base; unmatched junction bases: 1. CDR3 length equals 15 residues. The CDR3 bases are TGTGCCAGCAGCTTATGGACAGGGAGCAATCAGCCCCAGCATTTT. Amino acids: CASSLWTGSNQPQHF.

The chain recombines TRBV7-2 with TRBJ2-3, with D hard to call. Germline values: CDR1 SGHTA, CDR2 FQGNSA. The CDR3 length is 13 residues. V was clipped by 1 base and J by 4 bases, with 6 bases between them. The CDR3 nucleotides read TGTGCCAGCAGCTTAGTAGTGGCAGATACGCAGTATTTT. The encoded protein is CASSLVVADTQYF.

This clone was observed a handful of times. The same CDR3 is also encoded by other DNA sequences in this sample. This chain links TRBV15 with TRBJ1-4; TRBD1 matches 7 bases. Germline CDR1 reads LNHNV; CDR2 reads YYDKDF (reference sequence). The CDR3 runs to 16 residues. With V trimmed by 1 base and J by 0 bases, 2 bases remained unmatched. The CDR3 spells CATSRVTGATNEKLFF. CDR3 in DNA: TGTGCCACCAGCAGAGTCACAGGGGCAACTAATGAAAAACTGTTTTTT.

The chain carries TRBV4-3 and TRBJ2-7; D possibly corresponds to TRBD1 (5 bases). Germline-derived CDR1 and CDR2 are LGHNA and YSLEER. The CDR3 has 16 residues. The V and J ends lost 1 base and 0 bases respectively, with 13 bases between them. This chain's CDR3 is CASSQGPGLFSYEQYF. CDR3 sequence (DNA): TGCGCCAGCAGCCAAGGTCCAGGGTTATTCTCCTACGAGCAGTACTTC.

The chain employs TRBV19 and TRBJ2-7; D not resolved. The CDR3 is 14 amino acids. The V gene lost 5 bases and the J gene lost 0 bases, with 11 bases spanning the gap. Germline CDR1 reads LNHDA; CDR2 reads SQIVND (reference sequence). The CDR3 reads CASSEASSSYEQYF. The CDR3 DNA is TGTGCCAGTAGTGAAGCCTCGAGCTCCTACGAGCAGTACTTC.

The rearrangement joins TRBV7-3 to TRBJ2-5; tentatively, D is TRBD1 (6 bases). V was cut by 1 base and J by 5 bases, with 14 bases left in between. CDR1 SGHTA and CDR2 FQGTGA come from the germline V gene. The CDR3 has 15 amino acids. CDR3 coding DNA: TGTGCCAGCAGCTTAAGAGGCAGGGGACGCGAGACCCAGTACTTC. Protein product: CASSLRGRGRETQYF.

This clone has just one count. The chain couples TRBV18 to TRBJ2-3; D unresolved. CDR3 length: 15 amino acids. V lost 4 bases, J lost 6 bases, and 17 bases lay in between. The germline V gene encodes CDR1 KGHSH and CDR2 LQKENI. This CDR3 is CASSQGSSLGDTQYF. CDR3 DNA: TGTGCCAGCTCACAGGGAAGCAGCCTGGGGGATACGCAGTATTTT.

The chain joins TRBV5-1 to TRBJ1-4; D is unclear. There are 16 residues in the CDR3. Germline loops: CDR1 SGHRS, CDR2 YFSETQ. V shed 4 bases and J shed 0 bases, with 13 bases lying between them. CDR3: CASSPATVSTNEKLFF. CDR3 nucleotide sequence: TGCGCCAGCAGCCCGGCGACTGTATCAACTAATGAAAAACTGTTTTTT. Based on the CDR3 plus reference TRBV5-1 and TRBJ1-4, the full variable domain is KAGVTQTPRYLIKTRGQQVTLSCSPISGHRSVSWYQQTPGQGLQFLFEYFSETQRNKGNFPGRFSGRQFSNSRSEMNVSTLELGDSALYLCASSPATVSTNEKLFFGSGTQLSVL.

DNA for the CDR3: TGTGCCAGCAGCCCTACCCAACCTGGAAACACCATATATTTT. It yields the protein CASSPTQPGNTIYF. The gene calls are TRBV27 and TRBJ1-3; D unresolved. The CDR3 loop spans 14 amino acids. Germline CDR1 is MNHEY and CDR2 is SMNVEV (reference sequence). Trimming stripped 6 bases from V and 2 bases from J, with 11 bases between.

The chain carries TRBV18 and TRBJ2-6; D might be TRBD1 (5 bases). Germline V gene data show CDR1 as KGHSH and CDR2 as LQKENI. This CDR3 spans 15 amino acids. The V end lost 2 bases, the J end lost 3 bases, and 8 bases lay between the germline ends. CDR3 sequence reads: CASSPEGVGANVLTF. CDR3 coding DNA: TGTGCCAGCTCACCAGAAGGGGTTGGGGCCAACGTCCTGACTTTC.

The V and J genes are TRBV30 and TRBJ2-3, with 7 bases that match TRBD1. V was clipped by 5 bases and J by 8 bases; unmatched bases: 13. The length of the CDR3 is 14 residues. CDR1 GTSNPN and CDR2 SVGIG come from the germline V gene (reference sequence). CDR3 region: CAWLRDSGMGTQYF. Written as DNA, the CDR3 is TGTGCCTGGCTCCGGGACAGCGGTATGGGTACGCAGTATTTT.

This clone was seen repeatedly, ten times or more. V and J are TRBV7-9 and TRBJ1-1; the D is unclear. CDR1 is SEHNR and CDR2 is FQNEAQ in the germline V gene (reference sequence). Deletions cut 2 bases from V and 1 base from J, with 8 bases between. The CDR3 runs 14 residues. DNA for the CDR3: TGTGCCAGCAGCTTATTTGACGAGAACACTGAAGCTTTCTTT. It encodes CASSLFDENTEAFF.

The chain combines TRBV13 with TRBJ2-3; TRBD2 aligns across 8 bases. Germline V gene lookup returns CDR1 PRHDT and CDR2 FYEKMQ (reference sequence). CDR3 length: 13 residues. The V segment lost 2 bases and the J segment 5 bases; nucleotides outside the gene matches: 0. In nucleotides, the CDR3 is TGTGCCAGCAGCTTACTAGCGGGAGATACGCAGTATTTT. Amino acids: CASSLLAGDTQYF.

The chain employs TRBV7-8 and TRBJ2-7; TRBD1 matches 7 bases. V dropped 5 bases and J dropped 2; count of bases not matched to a gene: 9. The CDR3 has 15 residues. Germline CDR1 SGHVS, CDR2 FQNEAQ. The CDR3 protein is CASSPRSGTAYEQYF. CDR3 nucleotide sequence: TGTGCCAGCAGCCCGCGATCCGGGACAGCCTACGAGCAGTACTTC.

This clone was counted a few times. This chain uses TRBV2 with TRBJ2-5; 8 bases match TRBD1. V lost 6 bases, J lost 5 bases, and 8 bases stayed unmatched. The V gene's germline CDR1 is SNHLY and CDR2 FYNNEI. There are 14 residues in the CDR3. CDR3 protein: CASSLDRGRETQYF. CDR3 nucleotide sequence: TGTGCCAGCAGCCTAGACAGGGGTCGGGAGACCCAGTACTTC.

V and J are TRBV4-1 and TRBJ2-3; a possible D gene is TRBD1 (6 bases). The V gene's germline CDR1 is MGHRA and CDR2 YSYEKL. The ends were cut back, 0 bases at V and 8 bases at J, with 15 bases in the middle. The CDR3 runs 15 residues. The CDR3 loop reads CASSQEGTGQSTQYF. The CDR3 DNA is TGCGCCAGCAGCCAAGAAGGGACCGGACAGTCTACGCAGTATTTT.

V is TRBV12-5 and J is TRBJ2-7; the match to TRBD1 covers 8 bases. V lost 7 bases to trimming and J lost 5 bases; unmatched junction nucleotides: 13. Germline-derived CDR1 and CDR2 are LGHNT and FRNRAP. The CDR3 totals 15 residues. CDR3 DNA sequence: TGTGCTAGTGACCTGTCAGGGGGCCTCGGTAACGAGCAGTACTTC. Its translation: CASDLSGGLGNEQYF.

The CDR3 DNA reads as TGTGCCAGCAGGGGCGCGGACAGGCTGCCCTCCTACGAGCAGTACTTC. Translation gives CASRGADRLPSYEQYF. This chain uses TRBV2 with TRBJ2-7; 7 nucleotides match TRBD1. Germline assignment: CDR1 SNHLY and CDR2 FYNNEI. With 6 bases clipped from V and 0 bases from J, the junction kept 11 bases outside the gene matches. This CDR3 region has 16 residues.

The V call is TRBV4-2, the J call TRBJ2-1; possibly TRBD2 for D (5 bases). CDR1 and CDR2 (germline): LGHNA, YNFKEQ. V was clipped by 1 base and J by 9 bases, with 19 bases between them. This CDR3 contains 16 residues. The CDR3: CASSQVPSKSGIEQFF. The CDR3 coding sequence is TGTGCCAGCAGCCAAGTACCCAGCAAGTCGGGGATTGAGCAGTTCTTC.

This CDR3 reads CASSPRGTGGDGGYGYTF. CDR3 sequence (DNA): TGTGCCAGCTCACCAAGGGGGACAGGGGGCGATGGTGGCTATGGCTACACCTTC. J is TRBJ1-2 and V is TRBV18, with 12 nucleotides matching TRBD1. Germline-derived CDR1 and CDR2 are KGHSH and LQKENI. The CDR3 consists of 18 residues. J was trimmed by 4 bases and V by 2 bases; bases with no gene match: 11.

The chain has TRBV29-1 and TRBJ1-3; no clear D. Trimming cost V 4 bases and J 4 bases, with 11 bases left between them. Germline CDR1 reads SQVTM; CDR2 reads ANQGSEA. The length of the CDR3 is 13 residues. For the CDR3, the DNA is TGCAGCGTTGTTCCGACGTTAGGAAACACCATATATTTT. Translation gives CSVVPTLGNTIYF.

A single count supports this clone. Other nucleotide sequences from this sample produce the same CDR3. The chain uses TRBV7-2 and TRBJ2-2; D gene ambiguous. CDR3 size: 14 residues. The V gene's germline CDR1 is SGHTA and CDR2 FQGNSA. V lost 1 base and J lost 4, with 7 bases in between. The CDR3 DNA reads TGTGCCAGCAGCTTAGACCGCGGCACCGGGGAGCTGTTTTTT. Protein product: CASSLDRGTGELFF.